These 17 T cell receptor beta chains were sequenced from one sample in a study of blood T cell repertoires in COVID-19. The assay was immunoSEQ multiplex PCR, and TCRdb's table has in-frame clones only and misses some. The repertoire includes tens of thousands of clones, approximately 89% of them detected once, and about 2.3% sits in the top ten. Sequencing used peripheral blood. These receptors came from a man aged 50-59 years with acute or convalescent COVID-19.

The chain uses TRBV6-2 or TRBV6-3 and TRBJ2-3, with TRBD1 as a possible D gene (6 bases). The V gene's germline CDR1 is MNHEY and CDR2 SVGEGT. The CDR3 sequence is 19 residues long. V lost 4 bases and J lost 1, with 24 bases in between. The CDR3 nucleotides read TGTGCCAGCAGTTCCCTCCGGGACATCTTCTCTTTAGGCACAGATACGCAGTATTTT. It translates to CASSSLRDIFSLGTDTQYF.

This clone was seen a single time. V is TRBV18 and J is TRBJ2-5; 8 bases line up with TRBD1. CDR1 is KGHSH, CDR2 LQKENI, per germline. V was clipped by 2 bases and J by 6 bases; unmatched bases: 5. This CDR3 has 14 amino acids. CDR3 amino acids: CASSPDRGRKTQYF. For the CDR3, the DNA is TGTGCCAGCTCACCAGACAGGGGAAGGAAGACCCAGTACTTC.

This clone was observed once. The chain combines TRBV6-6 with TRBJ2-5, with 7 bases fitting TRBD1. J lost 3 bases, V lost 4 bases, and 5 bases had no gene match. CDR1 and CDR2 (germline): MNHNY, SVGAGI (reference sequence). The CDR3 loop spans 14 amino acids. CDR3 residues: CASSSGQLKETQYF. The CDR3 coding sequence is TGTGCCAGCAGTTCGGGACAGCTTAAAGAGACCCAGTACTTC.

V usage is TRBV5-4 and J usage is TRBJ2-5; 8 positions match TRBD1. CDR3 length: 13 residues. V lost 6 bases and J lost 5; bases outside the gene matches: 6. In germline, CDR1 is SGHNT, CDR2 YYREEE (reference sequence). The DNA for the CDR3 is TGTGCCAGCACCATACAGGGGGTGGAGACCCAGTACTTC. Its protein product is CASTIQGVETQYF.

The V gene is TRBV9, the J gene TRBJ2-1; 7 bases match TRBD1. Germline CDR1 and CDR2: SGDLS and YYNGEE. Unmatched junction bases numbered 20, after V lost 4 bases and J lost 7 bases. The CDR3 has 18 amino acids. This chain's CDR3 is CASSSRGTDMSFGNEQFF. The CDR3, as DNA: TGTGCCAGCAGCTCTAGAGGGACAGATATGTCCTTTGGGAATGAGCAGTTCTTC.

The chain carries TRBV28 and TRBJ1-1; TRBD1 matches at 7 bases. There are 15 residues in the CDR3. With V trimmed by 6 bases and J by 2 bases, 9 bases remained unmatched. Per the germline V gene, CDR1 is MDHEN and CDR2 is SYDVKM. CDR3: CASSPTGTRNTEAFF. The CDR3 DNA follows: TGTGCCAGCAGCCCGACAGGGACGAGAAACACTGAAGCTTTCTTT.

This sequence joins TRBV4-2 and TRBJ2-2, with D possibly TRBD2 on 6 matching bases. The CDR3 covers 17 residues. Germline CDR1 reads LGHNA; CDR2 reads YNFKEQ. Trimming removed 3 bases from V and 2 bases from J, with 16 bases in between. The DNA for the CDR3 is TGTGCCAGCAGCCAGAGCTATGGAGGGGTTAACACCGGGGAGCTGTTTTTT. Amino acids: CASSQSYGGVNTGELFF.

This sequence joins TRBV5-1 and TRBJ2-1; possible D gene TRBD2, 5 bases. This CDR3 region has 15 residues. The V end was cut by 1 base, the J end by 0 bases, with 8 bases between. Germline CDR1 is SGHRS and CDR2 is YFSETQ. CDR3 DNA sequence: TGCGCCAGCAGCTTGCGGGAAAGCTCCTACAATGAGCAGTTCTTC. Protein sequence: CASSLRESSYNEQFF.

The rearrangement joins TRBV6-1 to TRBJ1-5; a possible D gene is TRBD1 (5 bases). This CDR3 has 17 residues. The V gene's germline CDR1 is MNHNS and CDR2 SASEGT. Trimming cost V 3 bases and J 4 bases, with 19 bases left between them. CDR3 sequence reads: CASSDERARQWNQPQHF. The DNA for the CDR3 is TGTGCCAGCAGTGATGAAAGGGCGAGACAGTGGAATCAGCCCCAGCATTTT.

This clone appeared a single time. The rearrangement uses TRBV27 and TRBJ1-2; no definite D call. The CDR3 totals 13 residues. Germline CDR1 reads MNHEY; CDR2 reads SMNVEV (reference sequence). Trimming cost V 9 bases and J 4 bases, with 15 bases left between them. The CDR3 sequence: CASKFTAGYGYTF. DNA for the CDR3: TGTGCCAGTAAATTCACCGCGGGCTATGGCTACACCTTC.

The V gene is TRBV7-6, the J gene TRBJ2-7, with TRBD1 identical over 8 bases. Germline V gene lookup returns CDR1 SGHVS and CDR2 FNYEAQ. The V and J ends lost 4 bases and 2 bases, in that order; junction bases with no gene match: 7. The CDR3 contains 15 residues. This CDR3 is CASSSIRDRTYEQYF. The CDR3 DNA reads as TGTGCCAGCAGCTCGATACGGGACAGGACCTACGAGCAGTACTTC.

Many counts were recorded for this clone. J is TRBJ1-2 and V is TRBV7-9, with D uncertain. CDR1 and CDR2 from the germline V gene are SEHNR and FQNEAQ (reference sequence). V dropped 0 bases and J dropped 4 bases, with 9 bases sitting between them. This CDR3 is 14 amino acids long. The CDR3 DNA reads as TGTGCCAGCAGCTTAGCTGGAGAAGCCTATGGCTACACCTTC. It encodes CASSLAGEAYGYTF.

CDR3 DNA sequence: TGTGCCAGCAGCGTAGCTACGTGGACTAGCGGCACAGATACGCAGTATTTT. This gives the protein CASSVATWTSGTDTQYF. The chain combines TRBV9 with TRBJ2-3, with 9 bases lining up with TRBD2. The CDR3 runs 17 residues. The germline gives CDR1 SGDLS, CDR2 YYNGEE. V shed 0 bases, J shed 1 base, and the junction held 6 bases outside the gene matches. Complete variable domain (other parts from reference TRBV9 and TRBJ2-3): DSGVTQTPKHLITATGQRVTLRCSPRSGDLSVYWYQQSLDQGLQFLIQYYNGEERAKGNILERFSAQQFPDLHSELNLSSLELGDSALYFCASSVATWTSGTDTQYFGPGTRLTVL.

The V call is TRBV5-4, the J call TRBJ2-5, with 8 bases lining up with TRBD1. The germline CDR1 and CDR2 sequences are SGHNT and YYREEE (reference sequence). The CDR3 spans 14 residues. J was trimmed by 3 bases and V by 2 bases; bases with no gene match: 3. This CDR3 is CASSFRDRKETQYF. The DNA of the CDR3 is TGTGCCAGCAGCTTCCGGGACAGGAAAGAGACCCAGTACTTC.

The rearrangement uses TRBV6-6 and TRBJ2-7; 7 bases fit TRBD1. The trim removed 5 bases at V and 9 bases at J, leaving 16 bases unmatched. CDR3 length: 15 residues. Germline values: CDR1 MNHNY, CDR2 SVGAGI (reference sequence). Here the CDR3 DNA reads TGTGCCAGCAGTGATTCCGGGACAGTTTCTGTCGGGCAGTACTTC. Protein: CASSDSGTVSVGQYF.

The chain carries TRBV13 and TRBJ2-3; 9 bases are shared with TRBD2. The V segment lost 0 bases and the J segment 4 bases; nucleotides outside the gene matches: 8. The germline CDR1 and CDR2 sequences are PRHDT and FYEKMQ (reference sequence). This CDR3 is 17 amino acids long. The CDR3 sequence: CASSLGWREGLPDTQYF. CDR3 bases: TGTGCCAGCAGCTTAGGGTGGCGGGAGGGCCTCCCAGATACGCAGTATTTT.

The rearrangement links TRBV4-1 to TRBJ1-3; TRBD1 aligns across 9 bases. Germline-derived CDR1 and CDR2 are MGHRA and YSYEKL. V lost 2 bases, J lost 0 bases, and 5 bases stayed unmatched. The CDR3 runs to 17 residues. The CDR3 region is CASSQRTGASSGNTIYF. The CDR3 DNA follows: TGCGCCAGCAGCCAACGGACAGGGGCTAGCTCTGGAAACACCATATATTTT.